This note documents a single T cell receptor beta chain sequence. Its antigen remains unidentified. This sample is part of a study of tumor-infiltrating lymphocytes in localized non-small cell lung cancer. CDR1 and CDR2 from the germline V gene are MNHEY and SVGAGI. Trimming cost V 6 bases and J 6 bases, with 11 bases left between them. This CDR3 region has 13 residues. Method: immunoSEQ multiplex PCR; TCRdb's copy keeps in-frame clones and lacks some. The sample contains roughly 16,000 clones, 55% to 80% of which appear only once. Study results and limitations: TCRbeta sequencing showed higher T cell infiltration in tumors than uninvolved lung.

Sequenced: lung tumor tissue. This TCR derives from a human donor with non-small cell lung cancer. This chain joins TRBV6-5 and TRBJ1-4; no clear D. As DNA, the CDR3 is TGTGCCAGCAGCCCCCGGGAGGATGAAAAACTGTTTTTT. Encoded protein: CASSPREDEKLFF.